A single sample is the source of the 13 T cell receptor beta chains below, sequenced in a study of PD-L1 blockade in urothelial cancer. Sequenced by immunoSEQ multiplex PCR; TCRdb stores in-frame clones only, minus some. This sample yields about 38,000 clones, of which 90% are seen a single time; around 8% belongs to the top ten. The sequenced sample was PBMCs, obtained around atezolizumab (anti-PD-L1) treatment. These receptors all stem from a man between 65 and 79 years old with urothelial cancer.

The rearrangement links TRBV10-3 to TRBJ2-4, with D possibly TRBD2 on 5 matching bases. Germline lookup yields CDR1 ENHRY and CDR2 SYGVKD. The V end was cut by 0 bases, the J end by 6 bases, with 12 bases between. This CDR3 is built from 15 residues. The CDR3 coding sequence is TGTGCCATCAGTGAGTCGGGAGTAAAGCCAAACATTCAGTACTTC. Protein: CAISESGVKPNIQYF.

The V gene is TRBV10-1, the J gene TRBJ2-1, with D possibly being TRBD2 (7 bases). The CDR3 runs to 14 residues. Germline lookup yields CDR1 WNHNN and CDR2 SYGVQD (reference sequence). Trimming cost V 8 bases and J 6 bases, with 17 bases left between them. This chain's CDR3 is CASSLAGGANEQFF. CDR3 coding DNA: TGCGCCAGCTCTCTAGCTGGGGGGGCCAATGAGCAGTTCTTC.

The chain combines TRBV28 with TRBJ2-6, with 10 bases lining up with TRBD1. This CDR3 contains 17 residues. V was clipped by 5 bases and J by 1 base; unmatched bases: 5. Germline V gives CDR1 MDHEN, CDR2 SYDVKM. The CDR3 region has the DNA TGTGCCAGCAGTACCTGGACAGGGGGGTCTGGGGCCAACGTCCTGACTTTC. This codes for CASSTWTGGSGANVLTF.

The chain couples TRBV2 to TRBJ2-7; TRBD1 matches at 9 bases. The CDR3 is 14 amino acids. CDR1 and CDR2 from the germline V gene are SNHLY and FYNNEI. V trimming: 6 bases; J trimming: 4 bases; junction bases outside the gene matches: 7. The chain's CDR3 is CASRSGTGQYEQYF. As DNA, the CDR3 is TGTGCCAGCAGATCCGGGACAGGGCAATACGAGCAGTACTTC.

This chain links TRBV29-1 with TRBJ2-3, with D maybe TRBD1 (6 bases). Trimming left V 6 bases short and J 7 bases short, with 14 bases between. CDR1 and CDR2 from the germline V gene are SQVTM and ANQGSEA. The CDR3 has 12 amino acids. The CDR3 sequence: CSVTATGNTQYF. For the CDR3, the DNA is TGCAGCGTCACGGCGACAGGAAATACGCAGTATTTT.

The CDR3 is CASSIATGGSYNEQFF. The CDR3 DNA sequence: TGTGCCAGTAGTATAGCGACCGGGGGGTCCTACAATGAGCAGTTCTTC. The chain employs TRBV19 and TRBJ2-1, with 7 bases aligning to TRBD2. The CDR3 contains 16 residues. The V gene end was trimmed by 1 base and the J gene end by 1 base; junction bases not matched to a gene: 4. CDR1 LNHDA and CDR2 SQIVND come from the germline V gene (reference sequence).

The V call is TRBV9, the J call TRBJ2-1, with unresolved D. Germline CDR1 is SGDLS and CDR2 is YYNGEE. The CDR3 has 14 amino acids. Trimming took off 1 base at V and 0 bases at J, with 5 bases between the two ends. CDR3 nucleotides: TGTGCCAGCAGCGTATCCGGCTCCTACAATGAGCAGTTCTTC. Residues: CASSVSGSYNEQFF.

This chain joins TRBV9 and TRBJ2-2, with 10 bases identical to TRBD1. Germline V gene data show CDR1 as SGDLS and CDR2 as YYNGEE. V dropped 4 bases and J dropped 0; count of bases not matched to a gene: 3. The length of the CDR3 is 16 residues. The CDR3 DNA follows: TGTGCCAGCAGCTCGACAGGGGGCGCGAACACCGGGGAGCTGTTTTTT. It yields the protein CASSSTGGANTGELFF.

This chain joins TRBV27 and TRBJ2-1; TRBD2 matches at 9 bases. The CDR3 consists of 16 residues. Per the germline V gene, CDR1 is MNHEY and CDR2 is SMNVEV (reference sequence). Trimming removed 5 bases from V and 3 bases from J; junction bases left unmatched: 8. This CDR3 reads CASSKDSGRRYNEQFF. In nucleotides, the CDR3 is TGTGCCAGCAGTAAAGATAGCGGGAGACGCTACAATGAGCAGTTCTTC.

This sequence joins TRBV7-9 and TRBJ1-1; 10 bases line up with TRBD1. This CDR3 is 15 amino acids long. V was clipped by 5 bases and J by 1 base; unmatched bases: 4. Germline V gives CDR1 SEHNR, CDR2 FQNEAQ (reference sequence). In DNA, the CDR3 is TGTGCCAGCAGCCCCGGACAGGGGGGGAACACTGAAGCTTTCTTT. Its protein product is CASSPGQGGNTEAFF. Together with reference TRBV7-9 and TRBJ1-1, the CDR3 gives the full variable domain: DTGVSQNPRHKITKRGQNVTFRCDPISEHNRLYWYRQTLGQGPEFLTYFQNEAQLEKSRLLSDRFSAERPKGSFSTLEIQRTEQGDSAMYLCASSPGQGGNTEAFFGQGTRLTVV.

V gene TRBV7-8 combines with J gene TRBJ2-5, with 8 bases that match TRBD2. The germline V gene encodes CDR1 SGHVS and CDR2 FQNEAQ. V shed 5 bases and J 5 bases; nucleotides not matched to a gene: 16. The CDR3 covers 17 residues. The CDR3 nucleotides read TGTGCCAGCAGCGAACTTAGCGGGAACGTAATGAAGGAGACCCAGTACTTC. As protein: CASSELSGNVMKETQYF.

This clone was seen only once. The rearrangement uses TRBV6-1 and TRBJ1-4; TRBD1 aligns across 7 bases. This CDR3 is 15 amino acids long. Trimming removed 4 bases from V and 3 bases from J; junction bases left unmatched: 5. Germline V gene lookup returns CDR1 MNHNS and CDR2 SASEGT. Here the CDR3 reads CASSATQGANEKLFF. Written as DNA, the CDR3 is TGTGCCAGCAGTGCAACTCAGGGGGCTAATGAAAAACTGTTTTTT.

The chain carries TRBV9 and TRBJ2-1, with TRBD2 identical over 11 bases. Germline-derived CDR1 and CDR2 are SGDLS and YYNGEE. CDR3 length: 16 residues. Trimming took 2 bases from V and 6 from J; bases not matched to a gene: 7. CDR3 nucleotide sequence: TGTGCCAGCAGCGTCTCCTCTAGCGGGAGGCTCAATGAGCAGTTCTTC. Translation gives CASSVSSSGRLNEQFF. Based on the CDR3 plus reference TRBV9 and TRBJ2-1, the full variable domain is DSGVTQTPKHLITATGQRVTLRCSPRSGDLSVYWYQQSLDQGLQFLIQYYNGEERAKGNILERFSAQQFPDLHSELNLSSLELGDSALYFCASSVSSSGRLNEQFFGPGTRLTVL.